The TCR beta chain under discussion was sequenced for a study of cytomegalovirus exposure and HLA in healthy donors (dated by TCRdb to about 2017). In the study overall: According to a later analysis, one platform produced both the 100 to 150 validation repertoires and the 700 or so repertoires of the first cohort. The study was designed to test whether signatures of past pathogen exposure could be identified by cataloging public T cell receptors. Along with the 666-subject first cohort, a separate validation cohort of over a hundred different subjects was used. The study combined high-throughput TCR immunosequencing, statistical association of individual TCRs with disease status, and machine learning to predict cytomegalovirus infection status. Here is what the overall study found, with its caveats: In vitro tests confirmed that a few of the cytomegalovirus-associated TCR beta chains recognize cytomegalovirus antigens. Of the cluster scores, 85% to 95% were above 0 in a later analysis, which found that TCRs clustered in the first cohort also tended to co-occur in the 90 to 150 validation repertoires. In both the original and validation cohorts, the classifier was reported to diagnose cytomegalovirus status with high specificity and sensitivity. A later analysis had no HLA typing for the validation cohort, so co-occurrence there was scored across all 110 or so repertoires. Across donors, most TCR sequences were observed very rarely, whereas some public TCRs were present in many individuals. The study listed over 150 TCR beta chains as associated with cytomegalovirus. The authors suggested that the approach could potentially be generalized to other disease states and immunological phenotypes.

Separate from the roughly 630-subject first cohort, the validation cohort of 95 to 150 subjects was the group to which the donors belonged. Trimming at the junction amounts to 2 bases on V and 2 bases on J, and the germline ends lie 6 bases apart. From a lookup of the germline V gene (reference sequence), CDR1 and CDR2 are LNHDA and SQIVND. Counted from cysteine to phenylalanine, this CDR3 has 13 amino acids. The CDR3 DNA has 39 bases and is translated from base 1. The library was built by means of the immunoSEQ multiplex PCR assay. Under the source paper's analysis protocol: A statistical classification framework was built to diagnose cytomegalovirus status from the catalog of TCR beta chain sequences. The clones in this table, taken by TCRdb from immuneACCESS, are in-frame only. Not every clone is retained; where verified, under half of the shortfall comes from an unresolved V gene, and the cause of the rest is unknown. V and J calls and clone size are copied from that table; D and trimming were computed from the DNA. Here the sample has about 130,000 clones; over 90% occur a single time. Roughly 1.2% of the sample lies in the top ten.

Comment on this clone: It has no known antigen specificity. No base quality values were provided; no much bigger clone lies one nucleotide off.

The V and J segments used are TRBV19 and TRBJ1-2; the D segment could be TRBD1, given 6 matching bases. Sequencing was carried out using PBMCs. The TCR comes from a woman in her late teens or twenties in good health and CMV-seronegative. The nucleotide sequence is TGTGCCAGTAGTATACAGGGGAACTATGGCTACACCTTC. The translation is CASSIQGNYGYTF. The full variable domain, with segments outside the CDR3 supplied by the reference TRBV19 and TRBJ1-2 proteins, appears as DGGITQSPKYLFRKEGQNVTLSCEQNLNHDAMYWYRQDPGQGLRLIYYSQIVNDFQKGDIAEGYSVSREKKESFPLTVTSAQKNPTAFYLCASSIQGNYGYTFGSGTRLTVV.